This entry lists 2 T cell receptor beta chains sequenced from one sample in a study of T cells in Graves' hyperthyroidism and ophthalmopathy. TCR beta CDR3 sequences were amplified from RNA transcripts. HTBI primers were the set used in a first-round RT-PCR of the TCR CDR3. TCRdb passed the multiplex PCR reads through MiXCR, listing each CDR3 protein once. The sample carries hundreds of thousands of distinct CDR3 sequences, roughly 40% recorded once. The sequenced sample was blood. These receptors were collected from a young man with Graves' hyperthyroidism.

A few counts support this clonotype. This chain uses TRBV19 with TRBJ1-5; 7 nucleotides match TRBD1. CDR1 and CDR2 (germline): LNHDA, SQIVND (reference sequence). Trimming cost V 7 bases and J 2 bases; bases outside gene matches: 5. This CDR3 has 14 residues. In nucleotides, the CDR3 is TGTGCCAGTACTAACGACAGGGGCAATCAGCCCCAGCATTTT. Amino acids: CASTNDRGNQPQHF.

This clonotype was counted at least ten times. The rearrangement links TRBV9 to TRBJ1-5; no clear D gene. Germline V CDR1 and CDR2: SGDLS, YYNGEE. The ends were cut back, 0 bases at V and 2 bases at J, with 9 bases in the middle. The CDR3 sequence is 15 residues long. CDR3 protein: CASSVDGVGNQPQHF. DNA of the CDR3: TGTGCCAGCAGCGTAGACGGGGTAGGCAATCAGCCCCAGCATTTT.